These 15 T cell receptor beta chains share one sample of origin, sequenced in a study of human T cells and chemical hapten exposure (dated by TCRdb to about 2021). Library method: RACE. The run used a NextSeq 500. The raw public reads went through TCRdb reprocessing: fastp at Q25, MiXCR clone calling, in-frame beta chains kept. Every distinct CDR3 protein forms one entry, paired with its most common genes and DNA. This sample comprises about 130,000 distinct CDR3 sequences, roughly 9% of them detected only once. 1.5% to 2% of the sample is taken by the ten largest. In light of the paper, this sample's time point label describes: healthy volunteer bleed at 2 weeks. Total RNA was extracted from unfractionated whole blood collected in Tempus Blood RNA tubes. Sample: whole blood. Receptors were obtained from a male donor in good health. Some clones in this sample may be carry-over from other donors' samples.

The chain combines TRBV18 with TRBJ1-2, with D perhaps matching TRBD1 (6 bases). The CDR3 runs 15 residues. CDR1 and CDR2 (germline): KGHSH, LQKENI. Trimming stripped 2 bases from V and 4 bases from J, with 14 bases between. The CDR3 DNA reads TGTGCCAGCTCACCAAATGGGGGCGCCCCCTATGGCTACACCTTC. It codes for CASSPNGGAPYGYTF.

This clonotype occurred a few times. The chain joins TRBV7-9 to TRBJ2-1; TRBD2 agrees at 12 bases. The CDR3 has 15 amino acids. From germline, CDR1 is SEHNR and CDR2 FQNEAQ (reference sequence). The trim removed 5 bases at V and 6 bases at J, leaving 5 bases unmatched. As DNA, the CDR3 is TGTGCCAGCAGCATAGGACTAGCGGGGTTCAATGAGCAGTTCTTC. As protein: CASSIGLAGFNEQFF.

This clonotype occurred a few times. The genes are TRBV20-1 and TRBJ1-5, with D perhaps TRBD1 (5 bases). Per the germline V gene, CDR1 is DFQATT and CDR2 is SNEGSKA (reference sequence). Deletions cut 3 bases from V and 1 base from J, with 10 bases between. This CDR3 has 14 amino acids. The CDR3 DNA reads as TGCAGTGCTAGCGGGGGAGGGAGCAATCAGCCCCAGCATTTT. Translated: CSASGGGSNQPQHF.

The genes are TRBV6-4 and TRBJ1-6; D not certain. V lost 3 bases, J lost 7 bases, and 13 bases lay in between. The CDR3 has 15 residues. Germline V lookup: CDR1 MRHNA, CDR2 SNTAGT. The CDR3 loop reads CASSEEGLKNSPLHF. The CDR3 DNA reads TGTGCCAGCAGTGAAGAAGGGTTGAAGAATTCACCCCTCCACTTT.

This clonotype showed up many times. This chain joins TRBV6-5 and TRBJ2-2; 10 positions match TRBD2. CDR3 size: 17 residues. Trimming at V came to 6 bases and at J to 5 bases, leaving 12 bases not matched to a gene. Per the germline V gene, CDR1 is MNHEY and CDR2 is SVGAGI. The CDR3 bases are TGTGCCAGCAGCCCCAGACTAGCGGGTCCTCTTACCGGGGAGCTGTTTTTT. It yields the protein CASSPRLAGPLTGELFF.

This clonotype was counted a few times. V is TRBV14 and J is TRBJ1-4; TRBD1 matches at 9 bases. The ends lost 2 bases at V and 14 bases at J; junction bases unmatched: 6. CDR1 is SGHDN and CDR2 is FVKESK in the germline V gene. This CDR3 is built from 13 residues. In DNA, the CDR3 is TGTGCCAGCAGCCAAAGGGACAGGGTGGATCTGTTTTTT. Translated: CASSQRDRVDLFF.

This clonotype was recorded a few times. V and J are TRBV6-1 and TRBJ1-1; D gene unclear. The V gene lost 1 base and the J gene lost 5 bases, with 8 bases spanning the gap. The CDR3 spans 13 residues. The V gene's germline CDR1 is MNHNS and CDR2 SASEGT. The CDR3 DNA sequence: TGTGCCAGCAGTGAAGTTCCAAGGACTGAAGCTTTCTTT. Protein: CASSEVPRTEAFF.

The chain combines TRBV10-3 with TRBJ2-7; TRBD1 aligns across 7 bases. Per germline, CDR1 ENHRY and CDR2 SYGVKD. This CDR3 has 15 amino acids. V lost 6 bases and J lost 4; bases outside the gene matches: 12. CDR3: CAISVTGVQQYEQYF. The CDR3 nucleotides are TGTGCCATCAGCGTCACAGGGGTTCAGCAGTACGAGCAGTACTTC.

V usage is TRBV4-2 and J usage is TRBJ1-1; D uncertain. The CDR3 runs 14 residues. CDR1 and CDR2 (germline): LGHNA, YNFKEQ. The ends were cut back, 0 bases at V and 2 bases at J, with 7 bases in the middle. CDR3 in amino acids: CASSQESANTEAFF. Here the CDR3 DNA reads TGTGCCAGCAGCCAAGAATCCGCTAACACTGAAGCTTTCTTT.

V usage is TRBV11-1 and J usage is TRBJ2-1; D is unresolved. V lost 4 bases, J lost 0 bases, and 13 bases lay in between. CDR3 length: 16 amino acids. The V gene's germline CDR1 is SGHAT and CDR2 FQDESV (reference sequence). CDR3 DNA sequence: TGTGCCAGCAGCTCGACCGCGTCCCGCTCCTACAATGAGCAGTTCTTC. The encoded protein is CASSSTASRSYNEQFF.

V is TRBV6-1 and J is TRBJ1-5; the match to TRBD1 covers 7 bases. The CDR3 spans 18 residues. V was pared by 4 bases and J by 1 base, with 13 bases of the junction left unmatched. The germline V gene has CDR1 MNHNS and CDR2 SASEGT. The CDR3 DNA reads as TGTGCCAGCAGTGCCCCGGACAGGAGAGGGATCAGCAATCAGCCCCAGCATTTT. Residues: CASSAPDRRGISNQPQHF.

This chain connects TRBV29-1 to TRBJ1-1, with 10 bases lining up with TRBD1. With 7 bases clipped from V and 4 bases from J, the junction kept 6 bases outside the gene matches. Germline CDR1 reads SQVTM; CDR2 reads ANQGSEA. There are 13 residues in the CDR3. CDR3 sequence reads: CSARTGGPTEAFF. The CDR3 DNA sequence: TGCAGCGCTAGGACAGGGGGTCCCACTGAAGCTTTCTTT.

This clonotype has a handful of counts. This chain uses TRBV27 with TRBJ1-5, with 9 bases identical to TRBD1. The CDR3 runs to 15 residues. V was pared by 6 bases and J by 7 bases, with 10 bases of the junction left unmatched. Germline CDR1 reads MNHEY; CDR2 reads SMNVEV (reference sequence). Written as DNA, the CDR3 is TGTGCCAGCAGCTCGGGACAGGGCCCTCGGCAGCCCCAGCATTTT. This translates into CASSSGQGPRQPQHF.

A few counts support this clonotype. The chain couples TRBV5-1 to TRBJ1-2, with a possible D match to TRBD1 (6 bases). There are 16 residues in the CDR3. V lost 2 bases to trimming and J lost 8 bases, with 22 bases between them. Germline values: CDR1 SGHRS, CDR2 YFSETQ. The CDR3 is CASSLTFNPGQWGYTF. Written as DNA, the CDR3 is TGCGCCAGCAGCTTAACCTTCAATCCGGGACAATGGGGCTACACCTTC.

Many counts were recorded for this clonotype. The rearrangement joins TRBV12-3 or TRBV12-4 to TRBJ1-1; unclear D gene. The CDR3 extends over 14 amino acids. Trimming stripped 3 bases from V and 4 bases from J, with 12 bases between. Written as DNA, the CDR3 is TGTGCCAGCAGTTTTGCAGGCCAGGCCACTGAAGCTTTCTTT. Amino acid sequence: CASSFAGQATEAFF.